This note documents a single T cell receptor beta chain sequence. The record originates from a study of blood T cell repertoires in COVID-19. Across the whole study: T cells, B-cell-depleted T cells, or PBMCs supplied cDNA or gDNA.

Measured with immunoSEQ multiplex PCR; TCRdb has only the in-frame clones, and not every one. Among 140,000 or so clones listed, approximately 82% were seen once. Sequenced input: peripheral blood. This receptor was taken from a man between 60 and 75 years old with active or convalescent COVID-19.

CDR3 sequence: CASSYHPTGYSYEQYF. CDR3 bases: TGTGCCAGCAGTTACCACCCCACAGGGTATTCCTACGAGCAGTACTTC. This chain links TRBV6-2 or TRBV6-3 with TRBJ2-7; perhaps TRBD1 as D (6 bases). This CDR3 has 16 amino acids. Germline V gene lookup returns CDR1 MNHEY and CDR2 SVGEGT. V lost 2 bases and J 1 base, leaving 15 bases between the germline ends.